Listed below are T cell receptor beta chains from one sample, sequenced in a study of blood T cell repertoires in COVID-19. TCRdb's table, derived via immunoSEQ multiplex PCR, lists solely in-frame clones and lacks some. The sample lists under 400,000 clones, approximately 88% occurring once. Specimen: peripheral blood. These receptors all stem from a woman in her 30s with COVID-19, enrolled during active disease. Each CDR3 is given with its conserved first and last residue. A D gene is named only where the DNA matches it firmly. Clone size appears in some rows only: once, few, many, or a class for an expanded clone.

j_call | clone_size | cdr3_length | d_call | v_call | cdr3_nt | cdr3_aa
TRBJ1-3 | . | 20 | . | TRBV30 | TGTGCCTGGAGTGTAGGGTCAGGGATACGACCAACCCTCTCTGGAAACACCATATATTTT | CAWSVGSGIRPTLSGNTIYF
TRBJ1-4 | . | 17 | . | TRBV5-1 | TGCGCCAGCAGCGTCGGACTTATCAGAGCAACTAATGAAAAACTGTTTTTT | CASSVGLIRATNEKLFF
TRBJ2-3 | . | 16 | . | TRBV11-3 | TGTGCCAGCAGCCCTAAGCGGCAGGATCCCGTAGATACGCAGTATTTT | CASSPKRQDPVDTQYF
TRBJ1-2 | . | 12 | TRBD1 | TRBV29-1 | TGCAGCACAGGGGGGGCTAACTATGGCTACACCTTC | CSTGGANYGYTF
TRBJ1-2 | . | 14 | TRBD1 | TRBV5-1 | TGCGCCAGCAGCTTCCGGGACAGGGGCTATGGCTACACCTTC | CASSFRDRGYGYTF
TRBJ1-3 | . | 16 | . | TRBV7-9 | TGTGCCAGCAGAGGTCCGGGGGAACGGTCTGGAAACACCATATATTTT | CASRGPGERSGNTIYF
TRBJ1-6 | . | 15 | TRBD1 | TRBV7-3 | TGTGCCAGCAGCCCGGGGACAGGTCGTAATTCACCCCTCCACTTT | CASSPGTGRNSPLHF
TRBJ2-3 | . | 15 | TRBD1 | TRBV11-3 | TGTGCCAGCAGCTTAGCCGGGACAGGGCCCGATACGCAGTATTTT | CASSLAGTGPDTQYF
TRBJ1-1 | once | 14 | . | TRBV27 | TGTGCCAGCAGTACCAGGGCAGGGCGCACTGAAGCTTTCTTT | CASSTRAGRTEAFF
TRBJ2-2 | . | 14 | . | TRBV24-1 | TGTGCCACCAGTGACCCAGGGACATCCGGGGAGCTGTTTTTT | CATSDPGTSGELFF
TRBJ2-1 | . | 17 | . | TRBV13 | TGTGCCAGCAGCAGCACTAGGATCGGGGGATTATACAATGAGCAGTTCTTC | CASSSTRIGGLYNEQFF
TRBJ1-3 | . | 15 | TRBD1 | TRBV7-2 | TGTGCCAGCAGCATAGGGACAGTCTCTGGAAACACCATATATTTT | CASSIGTVSGNTIYF
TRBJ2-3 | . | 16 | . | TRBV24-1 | TGTGCCACCTCTGGAGGAGTAGCTAGGACCACAGATACGCAGTATTTT | CATSGGVARTTDTQYF
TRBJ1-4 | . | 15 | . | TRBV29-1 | TGCAGCGTTGAAGACCCGGGGACAAGCAATGAAAAACTGTTTTTT | CSVEDPGTSNEKLFF
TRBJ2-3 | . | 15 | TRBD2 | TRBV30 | TGTGCCTCCGCACTAGCGGGGGGGCATCAAGATACGCAGTATTTT | CASALAGGHQDTQYF
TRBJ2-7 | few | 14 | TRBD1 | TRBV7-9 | TGTGCCAGCAGCCTGCCGGGACAGGGGACCGAGCAGTACTTC | CASSLPGQGTEQYF